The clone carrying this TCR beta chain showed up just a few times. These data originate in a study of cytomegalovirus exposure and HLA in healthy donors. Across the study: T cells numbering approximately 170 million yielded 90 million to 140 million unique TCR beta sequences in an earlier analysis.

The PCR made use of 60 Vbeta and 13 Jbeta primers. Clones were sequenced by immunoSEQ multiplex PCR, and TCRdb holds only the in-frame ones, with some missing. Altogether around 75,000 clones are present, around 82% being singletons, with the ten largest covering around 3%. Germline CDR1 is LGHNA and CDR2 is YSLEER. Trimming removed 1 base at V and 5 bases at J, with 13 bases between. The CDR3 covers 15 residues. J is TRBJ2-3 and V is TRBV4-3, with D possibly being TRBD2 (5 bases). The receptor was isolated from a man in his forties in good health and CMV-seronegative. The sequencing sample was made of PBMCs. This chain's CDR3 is CASSQGGLAIDTQYF. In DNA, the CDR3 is TGCGCCAGCAGCCAAGGAGGCCTAGCTATAGATACGCAGTATTTT.